The rows below give T cell receptor beta chains drawn from one sample of a study of blood T cells in healthy people across ages. MiXCR was run by TCRdb on the 5' RACE reads, yielding one entry per CDR3 protein. The sample lists 1.8 million or so distinct CDR3 sequences; about two fifths were seen once. Sequenced material: blood. The receptors come from a human donor in good health. Both conserved end residues are part of each CDR3. Fields, in order: CDR3 protein, CDR3 DNA, CDR3 length, clone size, D gene, J gene, V gene. The D gene is left open where the match is weak. Some rows have no size entry. The others give once, few or many, or a class for an expanded clone.

cdr3_aa: CASSRTYTGASNYGYTF
cdr3_nt: TGTGCCAGCAGTCGTACTTACACAGGGGCTTCTAACTATGGCTACACCTTC
cdr3_length: 17
clone_size: few
d_call: TRBD1
j_call: TRBJ1-2
v_call: TRBV6-1

cdr3_aa: CSVGSADHSQPQHF
cdr3_nt: TGCAGCGTTGGATCTGCGGACCACTCACAGCCCCAGCATTTT
cdr3_length: 14
clone_size: NA
d_call: NA
j_call: TRBJ1-5
v_call: TRBV29-1

cdr3_aa: CASSFGQGPSAGTQYF
cdr3_nt: TGCGCCAGCAGCTTCGGACAGGGCCCTTCGGCGGGTACGCAGTATTTT
cdr3_length: 16
clone_size: few
d_call: TRBD1
j_call: TRBJ2-3
v_call: TRBV5-1

cdr3_aa: CASSFLTGRYIEQFF
cdr3_nt: TGTGCCAGCAGCTTTTTAACAGGGAGATACATTGAGCAGTTCTTC
cdr3_length: 15
clone_size: few
d_call: NA
j_call: TRBJ2-1
v_call: TRBV7-8

cdr3_aa: CASSQDLARSSPLHF
cdr3_nt: TGCGCCAGCAGCCAAGATTTGGCACGGTCTTCACCCCTCCACTTT
cdr3_length: 15
clone_size: few
d_call: NA
j_call: TRBJ1-6
v_call: TRBV4-3

cdr3_aa: CSADQDLLSYEQYF
cdr3_nt: TGCAGTGCGGACCAAGATCTGCTCTCCTACGAGCAGTACTTC
cdr3_length: 14
clone_size: few
d_call: NA
j_call: TRBJ2-7
v_call: TRBV20-1

cdr3_aa: CASSLFTSGGTYNEQFF
cdr3_nt: TGTGCCAGCAGCCTCTTTACTAGCGGGGGAACCTACAATGAGCAGTTCTTC
cdr3_length: 17
clone_size: NA
d_call: TRBD2
j_call: TRBJ2-1
v_call: TRBV6-1

cdr3_aa: CASSQEGREYGYTF
cdr3_nt: TGTGCCAGCAGCCAAGAGGGCCGGGAGTATGGCTACACCTTC
cdr3_length: 14
clone_size: NA
d_call: NA
j_call: TRBJ1-2
v_call: TRBV4-2

cdr3_aa: CASTRTNYNEQFF
cdr3_nt: TGTGCCAGCACCCGGACTAATTACAATGAGCAGTTCTTC
cdr3_length: 13
clone_size: few
d_call: NA
j_call: TRBJ2-1
v_call: TRBV12-3/TRBV12-4

cdr3_aa: CASSPEDRISYEQYF
cdr3_nt: TGTGCCAGTAGTCCAGAGGACCGTATCTCCTACGAGCAGTACTTC
cdr3_length: 15
clone_size: NA
d_call: NA
j_call: TRBJ2-7
v_call: TRBV19

cdr3_aa: CASTIRGHSYEQYF
cdr3_nt: TGTGCCAGCACCATACGGGGGCACTCCTACGAGCAGTACTTC
cdr3_length: 14
clone_size: NA
d_call: NA
j_call: TRBJ2-7
v_call: TRBV7-8

cdr3_aa: CASSQGTSMGEQYF
cdr3_nt: TGTGCCAGCAGCCAAGGGACTAGCATGGGCGAGCAGTACTTC
cdr3_length: 14
clone_size: NA
d_call: TRBD2
j_call: TRBJ2-7
v_call: TRBV4-2

cdr3_aa: CASSLVGSPLHF
cdr3_nt: TGTGCCAGCAGCTTAGTTGGTTCACCCCTCCACTTT
cdr3_length: 12
clone_size: many
d_call: NA
j_call: TRBJ1-6
v_call: TRBV7-2

cdr3_aa: CASSIGTGWNEQYF
cdr3_nt: TGTGCCAGTAGTATAGGGACAGGGTGGAACGAGCAGTACTTC
cdr3_length: 14
clone_size: NA
d_call: TRBD1
j_call: TRBJ2-7
v_call: TRBV19

cdr3_aa: CASSLLGGTQSSYEQYF
cdr3_nt: TGTGCCAGCAGCTTACTAGGAGGGACACAGAGTTCCTACGAGCAGTACTTC
cdr3_length: 17
clone_size: NA
d_call: NA
j_call: TRBJ2-7
v_call: TRBV11-2

cdr3_aa: CASSPGRLTGNEQFF
cdr3_nt: TGTGCCAGCTCCCCAGGAAGACTTACTGGGAATGAGCAGTTCTTC
cdr3_length: 15
clone_size: NA
d_call: NA
j_call: TRBJ2-1
v_call: TRBV9

cdr3_aa: CASSPGGGDGYTF
cdr3_nt: TGTGCCAGCTCACCAGGGGGAGGGGATGGCTACACCTTC
cdr3_length: 13
clone_size: few
d_call: NA
j_call: TRBJ1-2
v_call: TRBV18

cdr3_aa: CASSPRTSAGAYNEQFF
cdr3_nt: TGCGCCAGCAGCCCCCGGACTAGTGCGGGGGCCTACAATGAGCAGTTCTTC
cdr3_length: 17
clone_size: NA
d_call: TRBD2
j_call: TRBJ2-1
v_call: TRBV5-1

cdr3_aa: CASSPEGRGYTF
cdr3_nt: TGTGCCAGCAGTCCTGAAGGGCGAGGCTACACCTTC
cdr3_length: 12
clone_size: NA
d_call: NA
j_call: TRBJ1-2
v_call: TRBV2

cdr3_aa: CASSSRQGARYNEQFF
cdr3_nt: TGTGCCAGCAGTTCGAGACAGGGGGCTAGGTACAATGAGCAGTTCTTC
cdr3_length: 16
clone_size: NA
d_call: TRBD1
j_call: TRBJ2-1
v_call: TRBV28

cdr3_aa: CASSVIPGEIENEQFF
cdr3_nt: TGTGCCAGCAGTGTGATTCCAGGGGAAATTGAGAATGAGCAGTTCTTC
cdr3_length: 16
clone_size: NA
d_call: NA
j_call: TRBJ2-1
v_call: TRBV2

cdr3_aa: CASSPGNLGTEAFF
cdr3_nt: TGTGCCAGCAGCCCCGGAAACTTGGGCACTGAAGCTTTCTTT
cdr3_length: 14
clone_size: once
d_call: NA
j_call: TRBJ1-1
v_call: TRBV5-6

cdr3_aa: CASSQIGTSDYEQYF
cdr3_nt: TGCGCCAGCAGCCAAATCGGGACTAGCGACTACGAGCAGTACTTC
cdr3_length: 15
clone_size: NA
d_call: TRBD2
j_call: TRBJ2-7
v_call: TRBV5-1

cdr3_aa: CSTNLRGGYTF
cdr3_nt: TGCAGTACTAATCTCAGAGGCGGCTACACCTTC
cdr3_length: 11
clone_size: once
d_call: NA
j_call: TRBJ1-2
v_call: TRBV20-1

cdr3_aa: CASSPRGRGRQPQHF
cdr3_nt: TGTGCCAGCAGTCCCAGGGGCAGGGGTCGCCAGCCCCAGCATTTT
cdr3_length: 15
clone_size: NA
d_call: NA
j_call: TRBJ1-5
v_call: TRBV12-3/TRBV12-4

cdr3_aa: CSVIAGGSSYNEQFF
cdr3_nt: TGCAGCGTTATCGCGGGGGGGAGCTCCTACAATGAGCAGTTCTTC
cdr3_length: 15
clone_size: NA
d_call: TRBD2
j_call: TRBJ2-1
v_call: TRBV29-1

cdr3_aa: CASKWTVNDNEQFF
cdr3_nt: TGCGCCAGCAAGTGGACAGTGAATGACAATGAGCAGTTCTTC
cdr3_length: 14
clone_size: few
d_call: NA
j_call: TRBJ2-1
v_call: TRBV5-1

cdr3_aa: CSAQTGSRAFF
cdr3_nt: TGCAGTGCCCAGACAGGGTCCCGAGCTTTCTTT
cdr3_length: 11
clone_size: NA
d_call: TRBD1
j_call: TRBJ1-1
v_call: TRBV20-1

cdr3_aa: CASSVGVTGYTDTQYF
cdr3_nt: TGTGCCAGCAGCGTAGGAGTCACAGGGTACACAGATACGCAGTATTTT
cdr3_length: 16
clone_size: NA
d_call: NA
j_call: TRBJ2-3
v_call: TRBV9

cdr3_aa: CASSHNWGRGEQYF
cdr3_nt: TGTGCCAGCAGCCATAATTGGGGGAGGGGCGAGCAGTACTTC
cdr3_length: 14
clone_size: few
d_call: TRBD2
j_call: TRBJ2-7
v_call: TRBV7-8

cdr3_aa: CASSLEVWDEQYF
cdr3_nt: TGTGCCAGCAGCTTAGAAGTATGGGACGAGCAGTACTTC
cdr3_length: 13
clone_size: NA
d_call: NA
j_call: TRBJ2-7
v_call: TRBV11-3

cdr3_aa: CASSQVPFLAEPGGETQYF
cdr3_nt: TGCGCCAGCAGCCAAGTCCCATTCCTAGCGGAGCCAGGGGGAGAGACCCAGTACTTC
cdr3_length: 19
clone_size: few
d_call: NA
j_call: TRBJ2-5
v_call: TRBV4-3

cdr3_aa: CASSLGLVPEQYF
cdr3_nt: TGTGCCAGCAGTTTAGGCTTAGTGCCTGAGCAGTACTTC
cdr3_length: 13
clone_size: NA
d_call: NA
j_call: TRBJ2-5
v_call: TRBV12-3/TRBV12-4

cdr3_aa: CSALALGGYEQYF
cdr3_nt: TGCAGCGCCCTAGCGTTAGGTGGCTACGAGCAGTACTTC
cdr3_length: 13
clone_size: many
d_call: NA
j_call: TRBJ2-7
v_call: TRBV29-1

cdr3_aa: CASSISPSGGQSQHF
cdr3_nt: TGTGCCAGTAGTATTTCCCCATCAGGGGGACAGTCCCAGCATTTT
cdr3_length: 15
clone_size: NA
d_call: TRBD1
j_call: TRBJ1-5
v_call: TRBV19

cdr3_aa: CASSPGGAYNEQFF
cdr3_nt: TGTGCCAGCAGCCCCGGGGGGGCCTACAATGAGCAGTTCTTC
cdr3_length: 14
clone_size: many
d_call: TRBD2
j_call: TRBJ2-1
v_call: TRBV7-3

cdr3_aa: CAWLTGYSYEQYF
cdr3_nt: TGTGCCTGGCTTACAGGGTACTCCTACGAGCAGTACTTC
cdr3_length: 13
clone_size: NA
d_call: NA
j_call: TRBJ2-7
v_call: TRBV30

cdr3_aa: CSAGGTSGLGGSEQFF
cdr3_nt: TGCAGTGCTGGGGGGACTAGCGGGCTTGGGGGAAGTGAGCAGTTCTTC
cdr3_length: 16
clone_size: NA
d_call: TRBD2
j_call: TRBJ2-1
v_call: TRBV20-1

cdr3_aa: CASSFAEGFLGSSYNEQYF
cdr3_nt: TGTGCCAGCAGCTTCGCAGAGGGATTCCTAGGGAGCTCCTACAATGAGCAGTACTTC
cdr3_length: 19
clone_size: NA
d_call: NA
j_call: TRBJ2-7
v_call: TRBV13

cdr3_aa: CASSLDRTGARTQYF
cdr3_nt: TGTGCCAGCAGCTTAGATCGGACAGGGGCGAGGACCCAGTACTTC
cdr3_length: 15
clone_size: NA
d_call: TRBD1
j_call: TRBJ2-5
v_call: TRBV7-2

cdr3_aa: CSVRASGEQYF
cdr3_nt: TGCAGCGTTCGGGCAAGCGGCGAGCAGTACTTC
cdr3_length: 11
clone_size: NA
d_call: NA
j_call: TRBJ2-7
v_call: TRBV29-1

cdr3_aa: CATSDAGQGHEQFF
cdr3_nt: TGTGCCACCAGTGACGCGGGACAGGGGCATGAGCAGTTCTTC
cdr3_length: 14
clone_size: NA
d_call: TRBD1
j_call: TRBJ2-1
v_call: TRBV24-1

cdr3_aa: CSATSEDISFRTEAFF
cdr3_nt: TGCAGTGCTACATCAGAAGACATATCCTTTAGGACTGAAGCTTTCTTT
cdr3_length: 16
clone_size: NA
d_call: NA
j_call: TRBJ1-1
v_call: TRBV20-1

cdr3_aa: CASSLLLADTDTQYF
cdr3_nt: TGTGCCAGCAGTTTATTACTAGCGGACACAGATACGCAGTATTTT
cdr3_length: 15
clone_size: few
d_call: TRBD2
j_call: TRBJ2-3
v_call: TRBV12-3/TRBV12-4

cdr3_aa: CASSLAGGNADTQYF
cdr3_nt: TGTGCCAGCAGCCTAGCGGGGGGGAATGCAGATACGCAGTATTTT
cdr3_length: 15
clone_size: few
d_call: TRBD2
j_call: TRBJ2-3
v_call: TRBV7-2